The clone carrying this T cell receptor (beta chain) was counted at least ten times. Antigen unknown. Trimming stripped 2 bases from V and 2 bases from J, with 3 bases between. Germline lookup yields CDR1 SGHDT and CDR2 YYEEEE. This CDR3 is 12 amino acids long. Time point meaning: sample taken at primary tumor resection. There were some 76 donors, all of them untreated patients with early-stage non-small cell lung cancer. Whole RNA obtained from tumor, nontumor lung or frozen PBMC underwent sequencing without sorting. This specimen belongs to a study of spatial heterogeneity in lung cancer. TCRdb used MiXCR to reprocess the 5' RACE reads, holding one entry per CDR3 protein. The sample contains some 97,000 distinct CDR3 sequences, 3.5% to 5% of which appear only once. General study points: Among tumor T cells, estimated coverage was roughly 7% for alpha chains and over 12% for beta chains. Higher tumor mutation counts went along with higher counts of expanded intratumoral alpha and beta TCRs. The study found that ubiquitous and regional expanded TCR counts tracked ubiquitous and regional nonsynonymous mutations, respectively.

This clonotype originated in a male donor with early-stage non-small cell lung cancer. The sequencing used lung tumor tissue, collected at surgery. The J gene is TRBJ2-3, the V gene TRBV5-6; D not certain. In DNA, the CDR3 is TGTGCCAGCAGCTTATACACAGATACGCAGTATTTT. It is translated as CASSLYTDTQYF. Full variable domain (remainder filled in from reference TRBV5-6 and TRBJ2-3): DAGVTQSPTHLIKTRGQQVTLRCSPKSGHDTVSWYQQALGQGPQFIFQYYEEEERQRGNFPDRFSGHQFPNYSSELNVNALLLGDSALYLCASSLYTDTQYFGPGTRLTVL.